A single TCR beta chain is shown here with its context. This record belongs to a study of blood T cell repertoires in COVID-19. Looking at the study overall: Whether acute or convalescent, the COVID-19 samples came from the United States, Italy and Spain. PBMCs, B-cell-depleted T cells, or T cells were the source of the cDNA or gDNA that made up the material.

The CDR3 is made up of 14 amino acids. Trimming cost V 6 bases and J 7 bases; bases outside gene matches: 10. Per germline, CDR1 MNHEY and CDR2 SVGAGI. TCRdb's table, derived via immunoSEQ multiplex PCR, lists solely in-frame clones and lacks some. The repertoire holds fewer than 200,000 clones, with more than 70% as singletons. This TCR derives from a man between 45 and 60 years old who had recovered from COVID-19. The source material was peripheral blood. The rearrangement uses TRBV6-5 and TRBJ2-7, with 9 bases matching TRBD1. The CDR3 region is CASRSGTGNGEQYF. The CDR3 DNA is TGTGCCAGCAGATCCGGGACAGGGAATGGAGAGCAGTACTTC.